What follows is one T cell receptor beta chain and its context. Its recognized antigen is unknown. No base qualities exist here, and no much larger clone lies one base off it. One collaborating source in Seattle enrolled patients while the patients were actively infected and followed the patients over time throughout the course of disease. Whole blood was collected in K2EDTA tubes by collaborating institutions according to the institutions' own protocols. For TCRbeta analysis, collaborators shipped samples as frozen whole blood, isolated PBMCs, or DNA extracted from either of those sample types. This specimen belongs to a study of blood T cell repertoires in COVID-19 (dated by TCRdb to 2019 to 2021). For the study in its entirety: Samples covering the acute and convalescent phases of COVID-19 were provided by collaborators in the United States, Italy and Spain. The material from the prospective study consisted of cDNA or gDNA derived from T cells, B-cell-depleted T cells, or PBMCs. Subjects who had been exposed to COVID-19, were actively infected with it, or had recovered from it provided the deeply sampled blood TCRbeta repertoires that made up the dataset. A freely available public database, intended as a resource for researchers studying the immune response to SARS-CoV-2, is where the repertoires were released. The samples were drawn from the first 160 participants of the ongoing ImmuneRACE study and from 1,254 subjects provided by 6 global collaborators. The sample metadata nearly always contained a de-identified subject ID, COVID-19 status, age in years and sex. HLA class I and class II types, where available, came from metadata supplied by the sample provider rather than from assay-based typing.

The immunoSEQ Assay, a bias-controlled multiplex PCR, was used to amplify TCRbeta CDR3 regions from genomic DNA. The original methods were these. Within the assay, amplification of reference gene primers was used to estimate how many nucleated cells each sample contained. To quantify the absolute abundance of each unique TCRbeta CDR3 rearrangement, sequence reads were collapsed and filtered. For each sample, productive Simpson clonality was calculated by taking the square root of Simpson's diversity index across productive rearrangements. Here the immuneACCESS table is served through TCRdb, limited to in-frame sequences with V and J called. Missing clones are a known gap in these copies; in checked studies unresolved V genes cover under half, and the rest lacks a known reason. For V, J and clone size, that table is used; D and trimming come from the DNA. The sample contains some 58,000 clones, roughly 77% of them found a single time. About 30% of the sample belongs to the ten largest clones.

What the research found in general, with its limitations: Clinical and demographic metadata were provided uncurated, with the amount varying by source and participant.

The germline V gene specifies LGHNA as CDR1 and YNFKEQ as CDR2. The V end gives up 2 bases and the J end 6 bases, leaving 4 bases in the junction not matched to a gene. The CDR3 runs 15 amino acids, cysteine and phenylalanine included. The sequence is cut down to CDR3 DNA, 45 bases in frame from base 1. The sequence joins TRBV4-2 to TRBJ1-6, and TRBD1 aligns with 7 junction nucleotides. The sample taken for sequencing was peripheral blood. The TCR was taken from a man aged 55 to 70 with COVID-19, enrolled during active disease. The base sequence is TGTGCCAGCAGCCAAAACAGGGGTAGTAATTCACCCCTCCACTTT. It is translated as CASSQNRGSNSPLHF.